This TCR beta chain was profiled in a study of cytomegalovirus exposure and HLA in healthy donors. A multiplex PCR was run with 60 Vbeta primers and 13 Jbeta primers. Profiled with immunoSEQ multiplex PCR; TCRdb holds only in-frame clones, not every one. The sample holds roughly 100,000 clones, around three quarters seen once. Concerning this clone itself: No antigen is known for it.

Study results and limitations: It was taken for granted in presence/absence analyses that sequencing depth across donors was roughly uniform.

This CDR3 is 12 amino acids long. V was cut by 5 bases and J by 0 bases, with 3 bases left in between. In germline, CDR1 is LNHDA, CDR2 SQIVND (reference sequence). The chain is built from TRBV19 and TRBJ2-3; no definite D call. This TCR was sampled from a female donor in good health and CMV-seropositive. Sequencing used PBMCs. The CDR3, as DNA: TGTGCCAGTAGTCAGAGCACAGATACGCAGTATTTT. Its translation: CASSQSTDTQYF.